This T cell receptor beta chain was sequenced for a study of blood T cell repertoires in COVID-19. Study information: The study drew acute and convalescent COVID-19 samples from the United States, Italy and Spain.

The V end lost 4 bases, the J end lost 0 bases, and 9 bases lay between the germline ends. The germline gives CDR1 SGHRS, CDR2 YFSETQ. This CDR3 is 14 amino acids long. In the original processing: The authors estimated nucleated cell counts from reference gene primer amplification. Here immunoSEQ multiplex PCR was the method, and the copy in TCRdb shows in-frame clones only, minus some. V, J and clone size derive from that table, while D and trimming were established from the DNA sequence. The repertoire has some 290,000 clones, roughly 93% of them found once; the top ten carry 2.3%. The chain employs TRBV5-1 and TRBJ2-3; D is perhaps TRBD2 (6 bases). The sequenced sample consisted of PBMCs or T cells enriched from blood (not recorded which). The receptor was derived from a woman in her forties with acute COVID-19. For the CDR3, the DNA is TGCGCCAGCAGCATGGGACTCAGCACAGATACGCAGTATTTT. It specifies CASSMGLSTDTQYF.